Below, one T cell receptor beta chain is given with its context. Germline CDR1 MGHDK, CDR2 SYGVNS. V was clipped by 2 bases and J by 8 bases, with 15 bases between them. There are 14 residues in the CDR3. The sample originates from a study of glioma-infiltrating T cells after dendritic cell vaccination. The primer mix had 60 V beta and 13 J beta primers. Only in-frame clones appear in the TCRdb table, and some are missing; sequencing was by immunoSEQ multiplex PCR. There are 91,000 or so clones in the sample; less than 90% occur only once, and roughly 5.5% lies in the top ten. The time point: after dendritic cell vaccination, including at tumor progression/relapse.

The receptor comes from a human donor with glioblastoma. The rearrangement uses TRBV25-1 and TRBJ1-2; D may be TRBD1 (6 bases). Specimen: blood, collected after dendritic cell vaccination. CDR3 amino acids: CASSEKVGARGYTF. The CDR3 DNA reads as TGTGCCAGCAGTGAAAAGGTGGGGGCGCGGGGCTACACCTTC.